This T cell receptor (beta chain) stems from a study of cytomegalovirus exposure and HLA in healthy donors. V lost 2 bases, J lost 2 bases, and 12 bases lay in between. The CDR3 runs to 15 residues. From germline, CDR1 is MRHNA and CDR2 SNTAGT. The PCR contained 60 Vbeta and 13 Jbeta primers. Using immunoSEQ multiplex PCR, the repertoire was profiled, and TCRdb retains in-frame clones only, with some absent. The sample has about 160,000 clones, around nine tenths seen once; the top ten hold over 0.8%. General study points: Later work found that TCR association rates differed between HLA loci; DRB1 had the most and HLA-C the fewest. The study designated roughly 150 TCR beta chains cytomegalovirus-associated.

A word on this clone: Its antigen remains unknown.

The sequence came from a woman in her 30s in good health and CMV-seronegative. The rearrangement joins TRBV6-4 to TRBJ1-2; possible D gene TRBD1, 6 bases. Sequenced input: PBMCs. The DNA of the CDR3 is TGTGCCAGCAGTGACACAGGGACGGGCAACTATGGCTACACCTTC. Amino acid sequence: CASSDTGTGNYGYTF.